This record covers a single T cell receptor beta chain. The data derive from a study of blood T cell repertoires in COVID-19. At the level of the study: Italy, Spain and the United States were the sources of the convalescent and acute COVID-19 samples. Nucleic acid was either cDNA or gDNA, and it came from T cells, B-cell-depleted T cells, or PBMCs.

The data were produced by immunoSEQ multiplex PCR, yet TCRdb's version contains in-frame clones alone and is incomplete. The sample contains 150,000 or so clones, 88% of which appear only once. Germline-derived CDR1 and CDR2 are SGHDT and YYEEEE. The ends were cut back, 2 bases at V and 4 bases at J, with 15 bases in the middle. This CDR3 is 15 amino acids long. The origin of this receptor is a man in his sixties with acute or convalescent COVID-19. The genes are TRBV5-6 and TRBJ1-2; TRBD1 is a possible D gene (5 bases). Sequencing was carried out using peripheral blood. This chain's CDR3 is CASSLGRQSPYGYTF. In DNA form, the CDR3 reads TGTGCCAGCAGCTTAGGTAGACAGAGCCCCTATGGCTACACCTTC.